Reported below is one T cell receptor (beta chain). Its antigen is as yet unknown. The V and J ends lost 4 bases and 6 bases respectively, with 10 bases between them. Looked up from germline, CDR1 is MNHEY and CDR2 is SMNVEV (reference sequence). The CDR3 is 13 amino acids. The data were produced by immunoSEQ multiplex PCR, yet TCRdb's version contains in-frame clones alone and is incomplete. The table shows some 1,400,000 clones, with around 95% occurring only once. The source of the sample is a study of shared clonotypes between healthy human individuals. Study-level findings and limits: Sharing across four donors was highest in naive CD4 (roughly 5%) and lowest in memory CD8 (0.4%).

The V and J genes are TRBV27 and TRBJ1-5; TRBD1 is a possible D gene (5 bases). Sequencing input: naive CD4+ T cells sorted from blood. Subset reported: CD45RA+ positively selected. This receptor was taken from a man younger than 45 in good health. In DNA form, the CDR3 reads TGTGCCAGCAGTTCAGGGACGGGTCAGCCCCAGCATTTT. It specifies CASSSGTGQPQHF.